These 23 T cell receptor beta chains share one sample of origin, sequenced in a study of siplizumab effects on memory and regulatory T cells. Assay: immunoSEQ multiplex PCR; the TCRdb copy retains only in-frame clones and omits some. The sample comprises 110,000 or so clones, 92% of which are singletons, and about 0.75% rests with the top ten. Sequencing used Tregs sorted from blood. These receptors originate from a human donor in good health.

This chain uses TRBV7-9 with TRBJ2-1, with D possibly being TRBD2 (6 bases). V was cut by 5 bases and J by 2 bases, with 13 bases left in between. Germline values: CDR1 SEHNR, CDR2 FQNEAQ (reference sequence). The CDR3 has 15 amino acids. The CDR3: CASSPLTGAYNEQFF. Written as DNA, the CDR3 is TGTGCCAGCAGCCCACTCACGGGAGCCTACAATGAGCAGTTCTTC.

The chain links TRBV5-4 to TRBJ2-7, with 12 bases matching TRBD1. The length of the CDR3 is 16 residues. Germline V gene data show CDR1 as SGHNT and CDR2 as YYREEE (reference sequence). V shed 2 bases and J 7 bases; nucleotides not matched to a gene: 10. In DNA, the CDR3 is TGTGCCAGCAGCTTCCCCCTGGGACAGGGGGCTGGAGAGCAGTACTTC. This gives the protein CASSFPLGQGAGEQYF.

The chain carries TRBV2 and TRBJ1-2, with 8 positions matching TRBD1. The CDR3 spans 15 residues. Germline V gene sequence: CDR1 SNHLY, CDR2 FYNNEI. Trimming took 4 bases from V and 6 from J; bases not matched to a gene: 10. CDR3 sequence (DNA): TGTGCCAGCAGTGGAGGGACAGGCCTCCGGAATGGCTACACCTTC. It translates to CASSGGTGLRNGYTF.

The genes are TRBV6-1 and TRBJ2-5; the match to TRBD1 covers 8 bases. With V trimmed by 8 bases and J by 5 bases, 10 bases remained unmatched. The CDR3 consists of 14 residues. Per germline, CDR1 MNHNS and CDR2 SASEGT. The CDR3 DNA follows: TGTGCCAGCCGGGGACAGGCCGAGCGGGAGACCCAGTACTTC. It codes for CASRGQAERETQYF.

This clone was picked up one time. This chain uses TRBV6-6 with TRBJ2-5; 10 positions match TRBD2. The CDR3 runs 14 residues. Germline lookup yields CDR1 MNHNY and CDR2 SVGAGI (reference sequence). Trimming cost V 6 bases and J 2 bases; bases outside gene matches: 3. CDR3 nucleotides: TGTGCCAGCAGCCTTAGCGGGAGGCAAGAGACCCAGTACTTC. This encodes CASSLSGRQETQYF.

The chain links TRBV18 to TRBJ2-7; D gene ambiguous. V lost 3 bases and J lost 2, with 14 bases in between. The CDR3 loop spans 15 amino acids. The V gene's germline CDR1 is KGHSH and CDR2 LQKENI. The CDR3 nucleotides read TGTGCCAGCTCACCGGGCCTCCAACCAACCTACGAGCAGTACTTC. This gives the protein CASSPGLQPTYEQYF.

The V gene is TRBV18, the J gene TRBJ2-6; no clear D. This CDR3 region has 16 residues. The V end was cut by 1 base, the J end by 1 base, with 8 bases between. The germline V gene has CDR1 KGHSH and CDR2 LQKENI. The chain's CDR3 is CASSPLAGSGANVLTF. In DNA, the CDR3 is TGTGCCAGCTCACCACTGGCAGGTTCTGGGGCCAACGTCCTGACTTTC.

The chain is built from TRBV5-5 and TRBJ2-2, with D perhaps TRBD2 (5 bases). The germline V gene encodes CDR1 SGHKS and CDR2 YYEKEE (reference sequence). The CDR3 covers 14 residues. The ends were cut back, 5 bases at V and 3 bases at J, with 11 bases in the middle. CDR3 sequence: CASRVLGDTGELFF. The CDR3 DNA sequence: TGTGCCAGCAGGGTACTCGGGGACACCGGGGAGCTGTTTTTT. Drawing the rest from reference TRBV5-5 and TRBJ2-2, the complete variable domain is DAGVTQSPTHLIKTRGQQVTLRCSPISGHKSVSWYQQVLGQGPQFIFQYYEKEERGRGNFPDRFSARQFPNYSSELNVNALLLGDSALYLCASRVLGDTGELFFGEGSRLTVL.

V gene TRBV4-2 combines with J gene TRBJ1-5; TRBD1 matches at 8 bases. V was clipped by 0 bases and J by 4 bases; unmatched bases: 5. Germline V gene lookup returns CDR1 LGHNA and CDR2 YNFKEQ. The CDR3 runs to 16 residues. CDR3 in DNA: TGTGCCAGCAGCCAAGACCTACAGGGGGGGAATCAGCCCCAGCATTTT. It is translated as CASSQDLQGGNQPQHF.

CDR3 sequence: CASSVVPDSPYEQYF. CDR3 nucleotides: TGTGCCAGCAGCGTAGTCCCTGACAGTCCCTACGAGCAGTACTTC. The chain carries TRBV9 and TRBJ2-7; the D gene is possibly TRBD1 (5 bases). The CDR3 covers 15 residues. V lost 0 bases, J lost 2 bases, and 12 bases lay in between. CDR1 is SGDLS, CDR2 YYNGEE, per germline.

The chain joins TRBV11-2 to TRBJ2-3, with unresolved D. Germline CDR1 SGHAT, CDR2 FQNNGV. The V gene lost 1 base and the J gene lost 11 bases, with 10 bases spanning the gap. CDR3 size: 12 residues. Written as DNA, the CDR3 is TGTGCCAGCAGCTTAGGTGGCGTGATGCAGTATTTT. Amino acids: CASSLGGVMQYF. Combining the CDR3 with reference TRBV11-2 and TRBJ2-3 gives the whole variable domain EAGVAQSPRYKIIEKRQSVAFWCNPISGHATLYWYQQILGQGPKLLIQFQNNGVVDDSQLPKDRFSAERLKGVDSTLKIQPAKLEDSAVYLCASSLGGVMQYFGPGTRLTVL.

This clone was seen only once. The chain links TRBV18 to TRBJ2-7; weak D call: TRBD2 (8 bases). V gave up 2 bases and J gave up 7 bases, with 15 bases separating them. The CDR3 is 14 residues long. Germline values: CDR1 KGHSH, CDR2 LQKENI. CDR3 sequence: CASSPWDSGGEQYF. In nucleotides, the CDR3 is TGTGCCAGCTCACCATGGGACAGCGGGGGTGAGCAGTACTTC.

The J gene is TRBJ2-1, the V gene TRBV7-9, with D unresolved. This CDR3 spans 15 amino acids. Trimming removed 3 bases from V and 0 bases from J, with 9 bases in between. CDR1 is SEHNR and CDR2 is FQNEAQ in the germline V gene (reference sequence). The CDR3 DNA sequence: TGTGCCAGCAGCTTCGGGCCGAGCTCCTACAATGAGCAGTTCTTC. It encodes CASSFGPSSYNEQFF.

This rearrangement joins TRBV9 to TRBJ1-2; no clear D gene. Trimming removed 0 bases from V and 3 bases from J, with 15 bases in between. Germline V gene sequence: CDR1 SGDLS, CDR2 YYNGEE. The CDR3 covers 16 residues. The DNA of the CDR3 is TGTGCCAGCAGCGTAGGCGAGGGCTCTATTGACTATGGCTACACCTTC. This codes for CASSVGEGSIDYGYTF.

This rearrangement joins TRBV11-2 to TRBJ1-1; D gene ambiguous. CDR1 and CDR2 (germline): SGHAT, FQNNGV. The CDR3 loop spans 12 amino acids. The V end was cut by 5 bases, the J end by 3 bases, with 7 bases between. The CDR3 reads CASSPRYTEAFF. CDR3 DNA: TGTGCCAGCAGCCCACGGTACACTGAAGCTTTCTTT.

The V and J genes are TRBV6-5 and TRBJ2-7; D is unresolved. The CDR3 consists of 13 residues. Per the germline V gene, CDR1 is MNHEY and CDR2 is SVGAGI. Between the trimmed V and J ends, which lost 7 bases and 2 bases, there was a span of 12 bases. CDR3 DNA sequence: TGTGCCAGCAAGTGGTCCGGTACCTACGAGCAGTACTTC. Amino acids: CASKWSGTYEQYF.

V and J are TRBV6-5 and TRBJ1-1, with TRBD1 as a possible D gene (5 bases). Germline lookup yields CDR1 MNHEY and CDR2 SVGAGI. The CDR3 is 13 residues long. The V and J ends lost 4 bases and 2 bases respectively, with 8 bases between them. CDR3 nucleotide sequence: TGTGCCAGCAGTTGGCAGGGTAACACTGAAGCTTTCTTT. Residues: CASSWQGNTEAFF.

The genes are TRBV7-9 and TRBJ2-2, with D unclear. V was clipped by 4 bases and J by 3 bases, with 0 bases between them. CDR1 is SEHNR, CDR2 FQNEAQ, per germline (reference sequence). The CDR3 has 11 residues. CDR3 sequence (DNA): TGTGCCAGCAGCTACACCGGGGAGCTGTTTTTT. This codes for CASSYTGELFF.

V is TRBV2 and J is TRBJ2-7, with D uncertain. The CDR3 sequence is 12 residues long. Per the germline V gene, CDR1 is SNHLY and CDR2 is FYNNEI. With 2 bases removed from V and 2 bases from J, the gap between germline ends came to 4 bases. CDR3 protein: CASSEQAYEQYF. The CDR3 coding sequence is TGTGCCAGCAGTGAACAGGCCTACGAGCAGTACTTC.

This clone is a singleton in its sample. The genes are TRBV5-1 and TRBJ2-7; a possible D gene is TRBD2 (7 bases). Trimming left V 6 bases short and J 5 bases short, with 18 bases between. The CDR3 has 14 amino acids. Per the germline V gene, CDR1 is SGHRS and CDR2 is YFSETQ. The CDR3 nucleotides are TGCGCCAGCACCTATGTGGGGGGGGCCCACGAGCAGTACTTC. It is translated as CASTYVGGAHEQYF. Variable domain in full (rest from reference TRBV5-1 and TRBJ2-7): KAGVTQTPRYLIKTRGQQVTLSCSPISGHRSVSWYQQTPGQGLQFLFEYFSETQRNKGNFPGRFSGRQFSNSRSEMNVSTLELGDSALYLCASTYVGGAHEQYFGPGTRLTVT.

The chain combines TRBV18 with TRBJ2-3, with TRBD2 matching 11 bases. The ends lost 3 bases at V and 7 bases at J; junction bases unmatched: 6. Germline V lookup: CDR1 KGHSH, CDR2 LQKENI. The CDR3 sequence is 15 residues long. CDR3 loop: CASSPRLAGLNTQYF. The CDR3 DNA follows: TGTGCCAGCTCACCCCGACTAGCGGGGTTGAATACGCAGTATTTT.

CDR3 loop: CASRTRQLTEAFF. In DNA, the CDR3 is TGTGCCAGCAGGACCCGACAGCTCACTGAAGCTTTCTTT. V usage is TRBV6-1 and J usage is TRBJ1-1, with a tentative D call TRBD1 (5 bases). The CDR3 covers 13 residues. Looked up from germline, CDR1 is MNHNS and CDR2 is SASEGT. The ends were cut back, 6 bases at V and 4 bases at J, with 12 bases in the middle.

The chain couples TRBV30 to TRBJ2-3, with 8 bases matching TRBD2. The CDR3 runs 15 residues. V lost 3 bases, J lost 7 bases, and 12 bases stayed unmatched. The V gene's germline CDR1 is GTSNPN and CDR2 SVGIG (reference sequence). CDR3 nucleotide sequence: TGTGCCTGGAGCGGGAGGGCTGGTGTGTTGCATACGCAGTATTTT. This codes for CAWSGRAGVLHTQYF.